These T cell receptor beta chains were read from a single sample in a study of blood T cell repertoires in COVID-19. This table comes from immunoSEQ multiplex PCR, and its TCRdb copy is limited to in-frame clones, with some not included. This sample has 200,000 to 250,000 clones, with approximately 80% found just once. Sample: PBMCs or T cells enriched from blood (not recorded which). The source is a middle-aged man who had recovered from COVID-19. CDR3s include the opening cysteine and the closing phenylalanine or tryptophan. The D gene is left open where the match is weak. Rows give clone size only sometimes, using once, few, many, or a class for an expanded clone.

v_gene	d_gene	abundance	j_gene	CDR3aa	CDR3nt
TRBV7-2	TRBD1	NA	TRBJ1-5	CASSPVWQGEQPQHF	TGTGCCAGCAGCCCGGTGTGGCAGGGGGAACAGCCCCAGCATTTT
TRBV27	TRBD2	NA	TRBJ2-3	CATSAGAADTQYF	TGTGCCACCAGCGCGGGAGCAGCAGATACGCAGTATTTT
TRBV7-2	TRBD1	NA	TRBJ2-1	CASSPIHPTGGFYNEQFF	TGTGCCAGCAGCCCTATCCACCCGACAGGGGGGTTCTACAATGAGCAGTTCTTC
TRBV7-2	TRBD2	NA	TRBJ2-7	CASSLERSSSGSSYEQYF	TGTGCCAGCAGCTTAGAGCGGTCGTCCAGCGGGAGCTCCTACGAGCAGTACTTC
TRBV2	NA	NA	TRBJ2-5	CASNEEGETQYF	TGTGCCAGCAACGAAGAGGGTGAGACCCAGTACTTC
TRBV6-5	NA	NA	TRBJ1-1	CASTGEGPNTEAFF	TGTGCCAGCACGGGCGAGGGCCCGAACACTGAAGCTTTCTTT
TRBV27	TRBD1	NA	TRBJ1-2	CASSSSGTGGVRTF	TGTGCCAGCAGTTCATCCGGGACAGGGGGGGTGCGCACCTTC
TRBV3-1/TRBV3-2	NA	NA	TRBJ2-6	CASSQDGGAGANVLTF	TGTGCCAGCAGCCAAGATGGAGGCGCTGGGGCCAACGTCCTGACTTTC
TRBV3-1/TRBV3-2	TRBD2	NA	TRBJ2-5	CASSRVGVLAGQETQYF	TGTGCCAGCAGCCGCGTCGGGGTTCTAGCGGGCCAAGAGACCCAGTACTTC
TRBV7-7	NA	once	TRBJ1-1	CASSPGITNTEAFF	TGTGCCAGCAGCCCAGGGATAACGAACACTGAAGCTTTCTTT